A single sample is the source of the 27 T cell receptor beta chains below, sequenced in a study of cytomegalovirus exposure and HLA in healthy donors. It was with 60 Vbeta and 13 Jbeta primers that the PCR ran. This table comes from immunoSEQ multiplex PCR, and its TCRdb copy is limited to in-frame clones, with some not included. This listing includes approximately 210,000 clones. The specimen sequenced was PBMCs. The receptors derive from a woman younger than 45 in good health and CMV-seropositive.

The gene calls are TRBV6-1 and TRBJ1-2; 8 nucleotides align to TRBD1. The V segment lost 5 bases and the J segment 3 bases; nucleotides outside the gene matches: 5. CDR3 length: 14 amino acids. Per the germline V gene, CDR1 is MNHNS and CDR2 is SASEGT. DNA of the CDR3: TGTGCCAGCAGTAGAGGACAGGGTCACTATGGCTACACCTTC. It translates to CASSRGQGHYGYTF.

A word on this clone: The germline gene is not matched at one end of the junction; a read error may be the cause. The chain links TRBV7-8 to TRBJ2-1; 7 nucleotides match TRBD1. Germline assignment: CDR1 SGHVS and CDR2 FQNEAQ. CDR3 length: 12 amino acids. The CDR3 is CTLQGGQNEQFF. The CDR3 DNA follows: TGCACCCTACAAGGGGGCCAGAATGAGCAGTTCTTC.

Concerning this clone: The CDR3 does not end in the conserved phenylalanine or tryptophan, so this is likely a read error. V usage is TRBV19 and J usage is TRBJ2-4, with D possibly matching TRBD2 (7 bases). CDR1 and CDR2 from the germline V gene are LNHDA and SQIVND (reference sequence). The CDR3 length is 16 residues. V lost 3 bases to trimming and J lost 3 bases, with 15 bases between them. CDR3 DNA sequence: TGTGCCAGTAGTATGCGGGGGCCCGGGGTCAAAAACATTCAGTACTGC. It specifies CASSMRGPGVKNIQYC.

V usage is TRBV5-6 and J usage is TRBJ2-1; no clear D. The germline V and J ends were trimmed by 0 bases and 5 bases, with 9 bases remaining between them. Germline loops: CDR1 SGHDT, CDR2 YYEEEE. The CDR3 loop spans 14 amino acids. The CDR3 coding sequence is TGTGCCAGCAGCTTGGGTCCGGGTGACAATGAGCAGTTCTTC. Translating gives CASSLGPGDNEQFF. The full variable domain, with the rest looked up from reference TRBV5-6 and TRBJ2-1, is DAGVTQSPTHLIKTRGQQVTLRCSPKSGHDTVSWYQQALGQGPQFIFQYYEEEERQRGNFPDRFSGHQFPNYSSELNVNALLLGDSALYLCASSLGPGDNEQFFGPGTRLTVL.

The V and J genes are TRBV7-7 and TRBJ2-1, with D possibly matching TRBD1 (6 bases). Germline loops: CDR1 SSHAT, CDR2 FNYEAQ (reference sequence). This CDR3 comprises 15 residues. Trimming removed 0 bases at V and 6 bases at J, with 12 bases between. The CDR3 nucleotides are TGTGCCAGCAGCTTAGCATCGTCAGGGGTCAATGAGCAGTTCTTC. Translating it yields CASSLASSGVNEQFF.

DNA of the CDR3: TGTGCCAGCAGGGGGACAGGGGGGTCTAACTATGGCTACACCTTC. Protein sequence: CASRGTGGSNYGYTF. The chain has TRBV5-4 and TRBJ1-2; 11 bases are a match to TRBD1. Germline V CDR1 and CDR2: SGHNT, YYREEE (reference sequence). Trimming took 5 bases from V and 0 from J; bases not matched to a gene: 3. The CDR3 is 15 amino acids.

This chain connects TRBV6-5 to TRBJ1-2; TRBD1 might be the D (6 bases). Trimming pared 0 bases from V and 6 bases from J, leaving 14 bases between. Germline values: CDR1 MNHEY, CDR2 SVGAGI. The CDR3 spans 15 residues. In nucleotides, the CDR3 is TGTGCCAGCAGTTACTCGAACCAGGGGTTGAATGGCTACACCTTC. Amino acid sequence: CASSYSNQGLNGYTF.

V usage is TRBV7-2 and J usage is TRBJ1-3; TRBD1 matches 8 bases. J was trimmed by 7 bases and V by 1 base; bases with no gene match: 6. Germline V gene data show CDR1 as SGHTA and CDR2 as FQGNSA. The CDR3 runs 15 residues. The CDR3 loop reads CASSLVGQGVNTIYF. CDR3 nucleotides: TGTGCCAGCAGCTTAGTCGGACAGGGTGTGAACACCATATATTTT.

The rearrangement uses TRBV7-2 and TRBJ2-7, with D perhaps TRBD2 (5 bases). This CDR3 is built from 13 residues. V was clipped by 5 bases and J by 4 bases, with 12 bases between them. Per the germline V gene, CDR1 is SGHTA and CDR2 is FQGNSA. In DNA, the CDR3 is TGTGCCAGCAGCGAAGGAGGTACATACGAGCAGTACTTC. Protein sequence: CASSEGGTYEQYF. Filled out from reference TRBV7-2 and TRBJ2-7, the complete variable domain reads GAGVSQSPSNKVTEKGKDVELRCDPISGHTALYWYRQSLGQGLEFLIYFQGNSAPDKSGLPSDRFSAERTGGSVSTLTIQRTQQEDSAVYLCASSEGGTYEQYFGPGTRLTVT.

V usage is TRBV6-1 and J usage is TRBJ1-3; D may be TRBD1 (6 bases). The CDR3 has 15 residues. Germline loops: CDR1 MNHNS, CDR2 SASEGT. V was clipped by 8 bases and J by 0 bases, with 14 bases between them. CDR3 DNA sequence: TGTGCCAGCGGCACAGGGCCCCACTCTGGAAACACCATATATTTT. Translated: CASGTGPHSGNTIYF.

The CDR3 loop is CASSPGAGFYNEQFF. The CDR3 coding sequence is TGTGCCAGCAGTCCCGGAGCAGGGTTCTACAATGAGCAGTTCTTC. This chain links TRBV27 with TRBJ2-1; tentative D call: TRBD1 (5 bases). Trimming removed 5 bases from V and 3 bases from J, with 14 bases in between. Germline V gene sequence: CDR1 MNHEY, CDR2 SMNVEV (reference sequence). This CDR3 has 15 amino acids.

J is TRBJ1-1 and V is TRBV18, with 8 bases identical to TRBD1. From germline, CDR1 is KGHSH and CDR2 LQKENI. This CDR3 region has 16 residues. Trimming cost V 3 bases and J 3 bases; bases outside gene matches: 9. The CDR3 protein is CASSPGRGLRDTEAFF. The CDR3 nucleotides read TGTGCCAGCTCACCTGGCAGGGGGCTAAGGGACACTGAAGCTTTCTTT.

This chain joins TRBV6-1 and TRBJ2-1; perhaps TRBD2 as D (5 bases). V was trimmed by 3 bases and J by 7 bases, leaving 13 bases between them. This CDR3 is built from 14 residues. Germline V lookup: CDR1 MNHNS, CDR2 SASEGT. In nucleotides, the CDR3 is TGTGCCAGCAGTGAGGCCGGAGGAGCTAATGAGCAGTTCTTC. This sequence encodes CASSEAGGANEQFF.

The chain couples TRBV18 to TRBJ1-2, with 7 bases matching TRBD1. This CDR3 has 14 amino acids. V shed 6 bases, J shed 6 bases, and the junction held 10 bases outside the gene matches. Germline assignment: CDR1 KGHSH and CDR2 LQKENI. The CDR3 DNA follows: TGTGCCAGCTCCCAAGACAGGGTGAGGGATGGCTACACCTTC. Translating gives CASSQDRVRDGYTF. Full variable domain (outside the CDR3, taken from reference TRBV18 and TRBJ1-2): NAGVMQNPRHLVRRRGQEARLRCSPMKGHSHVYWYRQLPEEGLKFMVYLQKENIIDESGMPKERFSAEFPKEGPSILRIQQVVRGDSAAYFCASSQDRVRDGYTFGSGTRLTVV.

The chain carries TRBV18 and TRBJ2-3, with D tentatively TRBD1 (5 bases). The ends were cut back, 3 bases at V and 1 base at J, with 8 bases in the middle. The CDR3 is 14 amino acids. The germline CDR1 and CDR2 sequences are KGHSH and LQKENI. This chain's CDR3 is CASSPDTRTDTQYF. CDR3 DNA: TGTGCCAGCTCACCGGACACACGCACAGATACGCAGTATTTT.

The DNA for the CDR3 is TGTGCCAGCAGCTTTCCCAGGGATGGCTACACCTTC. It specifies CASSFPRDGYTF. The V gene is TRBV7-9, the J gene TRBJ1-2; maybe TRBD1 (5 bases). The CDR3 totals 12 residues. Germline V gene data show CDR1 as SEHNR and CDR2 as FQNEAQ (reference sequence). With 3 bases removed from V and 6 bases from J, the gap between germline ends came to 8 bases. Full variable domain (missing parts from reference TRBV7-9 and TRBJ1-2): DTGVSQNPRHKITKRGQNVTFRCDPISEHNRLYWYRQTLGQGPEFLTYFQNEAQLEKSRLLSDRFSAERPKGSFSTLEIQRTEQGDSAMYLCASSFPRDGYTFGSGTRLTVV.

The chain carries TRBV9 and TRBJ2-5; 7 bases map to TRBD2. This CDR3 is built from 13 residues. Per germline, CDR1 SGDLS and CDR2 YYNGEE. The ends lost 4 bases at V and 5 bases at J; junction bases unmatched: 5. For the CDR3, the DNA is TGTGCCAGCAGCCCTATGCGGGGGGAGACCCAGTACTTC. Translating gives CASSPMRGETQYF.

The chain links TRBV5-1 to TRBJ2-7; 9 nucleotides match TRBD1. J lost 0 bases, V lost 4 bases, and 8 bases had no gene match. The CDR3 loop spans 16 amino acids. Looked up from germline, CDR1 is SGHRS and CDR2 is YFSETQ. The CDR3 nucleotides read TGCGCCAGCAGCCTCAGACAGGGGGTTGGCTCCTACGAGCAGTACTTC. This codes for CASSLRQGVGSYEQYF.

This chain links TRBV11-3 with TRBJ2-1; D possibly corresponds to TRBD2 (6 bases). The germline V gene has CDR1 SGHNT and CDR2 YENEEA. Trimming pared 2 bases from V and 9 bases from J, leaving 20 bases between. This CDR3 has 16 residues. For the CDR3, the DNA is TGTGCCAGCAGCTTAATGGGGACTGATGGAAGTAGTGAGCAGTTCTTC. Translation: CASSLMGTDGSSEQFF.

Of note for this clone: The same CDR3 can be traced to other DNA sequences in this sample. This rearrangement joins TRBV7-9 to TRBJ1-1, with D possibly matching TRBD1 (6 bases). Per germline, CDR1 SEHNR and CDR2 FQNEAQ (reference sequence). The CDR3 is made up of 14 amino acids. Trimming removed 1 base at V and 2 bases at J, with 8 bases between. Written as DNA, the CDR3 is TGTGCCAGCAGCTTAGAACAGGGCAACACTGAAGCTTTCTTT. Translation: CASSLEQGNTEAFF.

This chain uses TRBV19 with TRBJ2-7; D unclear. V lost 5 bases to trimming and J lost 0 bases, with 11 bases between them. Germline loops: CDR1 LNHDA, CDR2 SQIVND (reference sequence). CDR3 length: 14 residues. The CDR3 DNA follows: TGTGCCAGTAGTCCAACAGTTACCTCCTACGAGCAGTACTTC. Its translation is CASSPTVTSYEQYF.

The CDR3 loop is CASSPSDSLGYNSPLHF. CDR3 sequence (DNA): TGTGCCAGCTCACCGTCAGACAGCCTAGGGTATAATTCACCCCTCCACTTT. This rearrangement joins TRBV18 to TRBJ1-6, with D perhaps matching TRBD1 (5 bases). The CDR3 has 17 amino acids. Germline lookup yields CDR1 KGHSH and CDR2 LQKENI. Trimming left V 3 bases short and J 4 bases short, with 16 bases between. Drawing the rest from reference TRBV18 and TRBJ1-6, the complete variable domain is NAGVMQNPRHLVRRRGQEARLRCSPMKGHSHVYWYRQLPEEGLKFMVYLQKENIIDESGMPKERFSAEFPKEGPSILRIQQVVRGDSAAYFCASSPSDSLGYNSPLHFGNGTRLTVT.

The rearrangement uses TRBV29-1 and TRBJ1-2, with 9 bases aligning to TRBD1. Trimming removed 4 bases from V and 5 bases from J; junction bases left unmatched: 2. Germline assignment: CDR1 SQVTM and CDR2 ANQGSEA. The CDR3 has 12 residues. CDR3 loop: CSVVTGGYGYTF. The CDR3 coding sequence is TGCAGCGTTGTGACAGGGGGGTATGGCTACACCTTC.

CDR3 loop: CASSFGDRNSPLHF. The DNA for the CDR3 is TGTGCCAGCAGCTTTGGGGACAGAAATTCACCCCTCCACTTT. The chain employs TRBV5-4 and TRBJ1-6, with 7 bases fitting TRBD1. Germline CDR1 reads SGHNT; CDR2 reads YYREEE (reference sequence). After removal of 2 bases from V and 7 bases from J, the junction contained 3 bases not matched to a gene. CDR3 length: 14 amino acids.

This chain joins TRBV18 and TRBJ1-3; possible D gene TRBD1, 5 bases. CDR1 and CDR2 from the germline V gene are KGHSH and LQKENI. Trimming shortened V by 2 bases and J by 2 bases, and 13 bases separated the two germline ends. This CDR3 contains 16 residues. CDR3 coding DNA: TGTGCCAGCTCACCAAATCCCCCAGGGACTGGAAACACCATATATTTT. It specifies CASSPNPPGTGNTIYF.

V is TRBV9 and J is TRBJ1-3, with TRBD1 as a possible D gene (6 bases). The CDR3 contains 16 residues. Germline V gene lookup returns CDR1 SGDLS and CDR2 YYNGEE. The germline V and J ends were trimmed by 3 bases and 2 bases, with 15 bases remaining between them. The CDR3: CASSGTGPLTGNTIYF. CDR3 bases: TGTGCCAGCAGCGGCACAGGGCCCCTCACTGGAAACACCATATATTTT.

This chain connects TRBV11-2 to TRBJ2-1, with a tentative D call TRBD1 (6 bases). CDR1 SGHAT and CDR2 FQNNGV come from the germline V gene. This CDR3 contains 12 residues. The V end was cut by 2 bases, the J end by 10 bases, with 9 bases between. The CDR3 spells CASSLSQGEQFF. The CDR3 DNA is TGTGCCAGCAGCTTAAGTCAGGGGGAGCAGTTCTTC.